This passage covers 32 T cell receptor beta chains from one sample sequenced in a study of T cell clonality in common variable immunodeficiency. The table came from immunoSEQ multiplex PCR; TCRdb's copy has only in-frame clones and leaves some out. Sampling found about 40,000 clones, none seen once. Sequenced: peripheral blood mononuclear cells. The receptors shown here come from a person aged 18 to 70 in good health.

Ten or more counts support this clone. This CDR3 is CASSFTSGSLTGELFF. CDR3 DNA (partial): TGCGCCAGCAGCTTTACTAGCGGGAGTTTAACCGGGGAG. The chain uses TRBV5-1 and TRBJ2-2, with TRBD2 identical over 11 bases. The DNA ends 3 residues before the CDR3 does, and the rest of the CDR3 is filled in from the germline J gene. This CDR3 has 16 residues. Germline V lookup: CDR1 SGHRS, CDR2 YFSETQ. The junction had 5 bases not matched to a gene; V was cut back by 2 bases and J by 5 bases.

This clone was detected ten times or more. The sequence runs out 3 residues before the end of the CDR3; the remainder is reconstructed from the germline J gene. The chain recombines TRBV6-1 with TRBJ1-6, with TRBD1 as a possible D gene (5 bases). The CDR3 is made up of 15 amino acids. Germline V lookup: CDR1 MNHNS, CDR2 SASEGT. V was trimmed by 1 base and J by 7 bases, leaving 11 bases between them. The CDR3 DNA, read in part, is TGTGCCAGCAGTGAAGGTAGGGGCGGAAATTCACCC. Amino acid sequence: CASSEGRGGNSP. In full, the CDR3 is CASSEGRGGNSPLHF.

This clone has a count of ten or more. The read gets to within 3 residues of the CDR3 end, and the germline J gene fills in the rest. The gene calls are TRBV5-6 and TRBJ2-7, with TRBD2 matching over 10 bases. V trimming: 0 bases; J trimming: 3 bases; junction bases outside the gene matches: 3. CDR3 size: 15 residues. Germline V gives CDR1 SGHDT, CDR2 YYEEEE. CDR3 amino acids: CASSLALAGRYEQYF. The CDR3 DNA, read in part, is TGTGCCAGCAGCTTGGCACTAGCGGGACGCTACGAG.

This clone has a handful of counts. The read falls 3 residues short of the CDR3 end, and the missing part is taken from the germline J gene. V usage is TRBV11-3 and J usage is TRBJ2-1; weak D call: TRBD2 (6 bases). Germline V CDR1 and CDR2: SGHNT, YENEEA. The CDR3 consists of 15 residues. Trimming took 7 bases from V and 4 from J, leaving 17 bases between them. Partial CDR3 DNA: TGTGCCAGCACAGAAACTAGCCCCTTTTACAATGAG. This encodes CASTETSPFYNE. The full CDR3 protein is CASTETSPFYNEQFF. The full variable domain, in which reference TRBV11-3 and TRBJ2-1 provide the parts outside the CDR3, is EAGVVQSPRYKIIEKKQPVAFWCNPISGHNTLYWYLQNLGQGPELLIRYENEEAVDDSQLPKDRFSAERLKGVDSTLKIQPAELGDSAVYLCASTETSPFYNEQFFGPGTRLTVL.

Incomplete CDR3 DNA: TGCGCCAGCAGTGAGTCGCAGCGCTATCAGCCC. Its translation is CASSESQRYQP. The full CDR3 sequence reads CASSESQRYQPQHF. This chain uses TRBV10-2 with TRBJ1-5, with D hard to call. The DNA ends 3 residues before the CDR3 does, and the rest of the CDR3 is filled in from the germline J gene. The CDR3 extends over 14 amino acids. Germline CDR1 WSHSY, CDR2 SAAADI. Trimming removed 0 bases at V and 5 bases at J, with 8 bases between.

Ten or more counts support this clone. The read finishes 3 residues shy of the CDR3 end, and the germline J gene is used to complete it. The chain has TRBV29-1 and TRBJ2-1, with TRBD1 as a possible D gene (5 bases). Deletions cut 2 bases from V and 6 bases from J, with 14 bases between. From germline, CDR1 is SQVTM and CDR2 ANQGSEA. The CDR3 has 14 amino acids. Incomplete CDR3 DNA: TGCAGCGTTGAAAGGGGTCAGGGTGGCAATGAG. The encoded protein is CSVERGQGGNE. The CDR3, in full, reads CSVERGQGGNEQFF.

This clone has ten or more counts. The read halts 3 residues ahead of the CDR3 end, with the missing end drawn from the germline J gene. The chain carries TRBV19 and TRBJ1-6; D is possibly TRBD1 (5 bases). V lost 3 bases, J lost 9 bases, and 12 bases lay in between. The CDR3 totals 14 residues. CDR1 and CDR2 from the germline V gene are LNHDA and SQIVND (reference sequence). Partial CDR3 DNA: TGTGCCAGTAGTATGCAGGCGGGGGGTTCACCC. This translates into CASSMQAGGSP. In full, the CDR3 is CASSMQAGGSPLHF. Drawing the rest from reference TRBV19 and TRBJ1-6, the complete variable domain is DGGITQSPKYLFRKEGQNVTLSCEQNLNHDAMYWYRQDPGQGLRLIYYSQIVNDFQKGDIAEGYSVSREKKESFPLTVTSAQKNPTAFYLCASSMQAGGSPLHFGNGTRLTVT.

This clone was observed at least ten times. The read ends 3 residues early relative to the CDR3; the germline J gene fills the gap. The chain carries TRBV14 and TRBJ2-7, with 7 positions matching TRBD1. The CDR3 has 16 amino acids. CDR1 SGHDN and CDR2 FVKESK come from the germline V gene. V dropped 5 bases and J dropped 4; count of bases not matched to a gene: 14. The covered CDR3 bases are TGTGCCAGCAGCAAATTTAGGGGGCGAGTGGATTACGAG. This gives the protein CASSKFRGRVDYE. From start to end, the CDR3 is CASSKFRGRVDYEQYF.

This clone was counted between two and nine times. The read terminates 3 residues before the CDR3 end, so the remaining end is supplied by the germline J gene. This chain joins TRBV5-1 and TRBJ2-3, with D possibly matching TRBD1 (5 bases). The CDR3 is made up of 19 amino acids. CDR1 is SGHRS and CDR2 is YFSETQ in the germline V gene. The CDR3 DNA, read in part, is TGCGCCAGCAGCTTGAAGGTGGGGCCGGTGTGGGTGAAACGAGAGACG. Translation: CASSLKVGPVWVKRET. The complete CDR3 protein is CASSLKVGPVWVKRETQYF.

This clone has at least ten counts. The read ends 3 residues before the CDR3 terminus; that terminus is restored from the germline J gene. The rearrangement uses TRBV3-1 (or the pseudogene TRBV3-2) and TRBJ2-3; unclear D gene. CDR1 and CDR2 from the germline V gene are LGHDT and YNNKEL (reference sequence). V lost 5 bases and J 2 bases, leaving 14 bases between the germline ends. The CDR3 covers 15 residues. CDR3 DNA, as far as it was read: TGTGCCAGCAGCGAACGTCTAGGAAACACAGATACG. Translated: CASSERLGNTDT. The CDR3 as a whole reads CASSERLGNTDTQYF.

This clone was seen at least ten times. The read comes to an end 3 residues before the CDR3 does, leaving the germline J gene to fill in the end. This chain joins TRBV6-1 and TRBJ2-1, with 10 bases matching TRBD2. V was clipped by 1 base and J by 7 bases; unmatched bases: 10. The CDR3 totals 17 residues. Germline V gene data show CDR1 as MNHNS and CDR2 as SASEGT. CDR3 residues: CASSEEVAGGNRNEQFF. The CDR3 DNA, read in part, is TGTGCCAGCAGTGAAGAAGTAGCGGGAGGAAACCGAAATGAG.

At least ten counts were recorded for this clone. The read is 3 residues too short to cover the CDR3 end, so that end is filled in from the germline J gene. The V gene is TRBV20-1, the J gene TRBJ1-5; D unclear. Germline V gene data show CDR1 as DFQATT and CDR2 as SNEGSKA (reference sequence). This CDR3 comprises 15 residues. V lost 0 bases and J 4 bases, leaving 13 bases between the germline ends. CDR3 DNA (partial): TGCAGTGCTAGAGATCTCGCAGGAGATAATCAGCCC. Protein sequence: CSARDLAGDNQP. In full, the CDR3 reads CSARDLAGDNQPQHF.

This clone has ten or more counts. Sequencing ends 3 residues short of the CDR3 end; the germline J gene provides the rest. This chain links TRBV5-1 with TRBJ1-2; D might be TRBD1 (6 bases). Trimming took off 5 bases at V and 1 base at J, with 24 bases between the two ends. This CDR3 has 18 residues. Germline V gene sequence: CDR1 SGHRS, CDR2 YFSETQ. The CDR3 loop reads CASSSPNDSDSFNYGYTF. The DNA read from the CDR3 is TGCGCCAGCAGTTCCCCGAATGACTCGGACAGTTTTAACTATGGC.

This clone showed up many times. The sequenced fragment ends 3 residues before the CDR3 boundary, so the rest is inferred from the germline J gene. This chain uses TRBV20-1 with TRBJ2-5; D gene uncertain. V was trimmed by 0 bases and J by 6 bases, leaving 5 bases between them. The CDR3 consists of 11 residues. Looked up from germline, CDR1 is DFQATT and CDR2 is SNEGSKA (reference sequence). The CDR3 DNA, read in part, is TGCAGTGCTAGAGATGTAAAGACC. Translation: CSARDVKT. From start to end, the CDR3 is CSARDVKTQYF.

This clone appeared a few times. The junction differs from germline at one of its ends, possibly a read error. From the germline J gene comes the end of the CDR3, since the read stops 3 residues before it. The sample contains more than one DNA sequence encoding this CDR3. The chain carries TRBV5-1 and TRBJ1-3, with D possibly matching TRBD1 (5 bases). CDR3 size: 13 residues. Germline CDR1 reads SGHRS; CDR2 reads YFSETQ. The sequenced CDR3 bases are TGCGCCAGCAGCCAGGGCCGAGGAAACACT. This encodes CASSQGRGNT. The entire CDR3 reads CASSQGRGNTIYF.

This clone was counted ten times or more. The read falls 3 residues short of the CDR3 end, and the missing part is taken from the germline J gene. V is TRBV6-1 and J is TRBJ2-6; D ambiguous. Trimming took 3 bases from V and 0 from J, leaving 9 bases between them. The CDR3 spans 16 residues. Germline lookup yields CDR1 MNHNS and CDR2 SASEGT. CDR3 protein: CASSERRNSGANVLTF. Partial CDR3 DNA: TGTGCCAGCAGTGAGCGGCGAAACTCTGGGGCCAACGTC.

This clone has more than one count but fewer than ten. The read stops 3 residues short of the end of the CDR3; the missing end is completed from the germline J gene. The V and J genes are TRBV5-1 and TRBJ2-3, with a possible D match to TRBD1 (6 bases). The germline gives CDR1 SGHRS, CDR2 YFSETQ. The CDR3 contains 13 residues. CDR3 sequence: CASSLKSGQTQYF. CDR3 DNA (partial): TGCGCCAGCAGCTTGAAATCAGGACAGACG. Combining the CDR3 with reference TRBV5-1 and TRBJ2-3 gives the whole variable domain KAGVTQTPRYLIKTRGQQVTLSCSPISGHRSVSWYQQTPGQGLQFLFEYFSETQRNKGNFPGRFSGRQFSNSRSEMNVSTLELGDSALYLCASSLKSGQTQYFGPGTRLTVL.

This clone was picked up many times. Read sequence stops 3 residues before the CDR3 end, and the germline J gene provides the missing end. The rearrangement links TRBV7-6 to TRBJ2-1; 13 bases agree with TRBD2. The V gene's germline CDR1 is SGHVS and CDR2 FNYEAQ. Unmatched junction bases numbered 5, after V lost 4 bases and J lost 5 bases. This CDR3 has 16 residues. The CDR3: CASSSPTSGGDNEQFF. The DNA read from the CDR3 is TGTGCCAGCAGCTCCCCCACTAGCGGGGGGGACAATGAG. Combining the CDR3 with reference TRBV7-6 and TRBJ2-1 gives the whole variable domain GAGVSQSPRYKVTKRGQDVALRCDPISGHVSLYWYRQALGQGPEFLTYFNYEAQQDKSGLPNDRFSAERPEGSISTLTIQRTEQRDSAMYRCASSSPTSGGDNEQFFGPGTRLTVL.

This clone was observed many times. The CDR3 is cut off 3 residues early in the read; its end comes from the germline J gene. The chain combines TRBV20-1 with TRBJ2-1; TRBD2 agrees at 9 bases. This CDR3 is 19 amino acids long. Losses at the gene ends were 3 bases for V and 0 bases for J; bases not matched to a gene: 15. Germline CDR1 is DFQATT and CDR2 is SNEGSKA (reference sequence). The part of the CDR3 DNA that was read is TGCAGTGCTAGCGACCAGCGGGAGGCCTTTTTTAGCTCCTACAATGAG. Amino acid sequence: CSASDQREAFFSSYNE. The whole CDR3 sequence reads CSASDQREAFFSSYNEQFF.

In this sample, this clone turned up many times. Sequencing ends 3 residues short of the CDR3 end; the germline J gene provides the rest. The genes are TRBV5-4 and TRBJ1-4; 9 bases are shared with TRBD1. The ends lost 2 bases at V and 2 bases at J; junction bases unmatched: 4. CDR3 length: 16 residues. Germline V gives CDR1 SGHNT, CDR2 YYREEE (reference sequence). The DNA read from the CDR3 is TGTGCCAGCAGCTTCCGGACAGGGGCCACTAATGAAAAA. Encoded protein: CASSFRTGATNEK. The full CDR3 protein reads CASSFRTGATNEKLFF.

This clone was seen repeatedly, ten times or more. The read terminates 3 residues before the CDR3 end, so the remaining end is supplied by the germline J gene. V gene TRBV29-1 combines with J gene TRBJ2-3; possible D gene TRBD2, 6 bases. Germline V lookup: CDR1 SQVTM, CDR2 ANQGSEA. This CDR3 is 11 amino acids long. Trimming stripped 3 bases from V and 8 bases from J, with 9 bases between. CDR3 DNA, as far as it was read: TGCAGCGTTGAGGGGGGAGCTACG. This sequence encodes CSVEGGAT. The CDR3 in full is CSVEGGATQYF.

This clone was found many times. The CDR3 end lies 3 residues beyond the end of the read and is filled in from the germline J gene. This chain uses TRBV29-1 with TRBJ1-2; maybe TRBD1 (6 bases). V gave up 7 bases and J gave up 0 bases, with 9 bases separating them. Per the germline V gene, CDR1 is SQVTM and CDR2 is ANQGSEA. This CDR3 spans 12 amino acids. The covered CDR3 bases are TGCAGCGGGAGGACAGCTAACTATGGC. Protein: CSGRTANYG. The full CDR3 sequence reads CSGRTANYGYTF. The whole variable domain, filled in from reference TRBV29-1 and TRBJ1-2, reads SAVISQKPSRDICQRGTSLTIQCQVDSQVTMMFWYRQQPGQSLTLIATANQGSEATYESGFVIDKFPISRPNLTFSTLTVSNMSPEDSSIYLCSGRTANYGYTFGSGTRLTVV.

The table lists this clone with many counts. The CDR3 goes on 3 residues after the read ends, and that part is filled in from the germline J gene. The chain employs TRBV20-1 and TRBJ2-2; 7 nucleotides line up with TRBD1. This CDR3 has 16 residues. The J segment lost 1 base and the V segment lost 2 bases, leaving 7 bases of the junction unmatched. CDR1 and CDR2 from the germline V gene are DFQATT and SNEGSKA (reference sequence). The sequenced CDR3 bases are TGCAGTGCTAGAACTCCGAGGGGGCTGAACACCGGGGAG. Amino acid sequence: CSARTPRGLNTGE. The whole CDR3 reads CSARTPRGLNTGELFF.

This clone was picked up many times. The CDR3 reads CASSVLADTNTGELFF. CDR3 bases read: TGTGCCAGCAGTGTGTTGGCTGATACGAACACCGGGGAG. The chain has TRBV6-1 and TRBJ2-2; D unresolved. The DNA ends 3 residues before the CDR3 does, and the rest of the CDR3 is filled in from the germline J gene. CDR1 and CDR2 from the germline V gene are MNHNS and SASEGT. The CDR3 covers 16 residues. V was shortened by 4 bases and J by 0 bases, with 12 bases between the two germline ends.

This clone occurred many times. The read gets to within 3 residues of the CDR3 end, and the germline J gene fills in the rest. This chain joins TRBV7-9 and TRBJ2-3; tentative D call: TRBD1 (6 bases). Germline V gives CDR1 SEHNR, CDR2 FQNEAQ (reference sequence). Trimming left V 8 bases short and J 2 bases short, with 8 bases between. The CDR3 runs 12 residues. The CDR3 region is CASGDNTDTQYF. The covered CDR3 bases are TGTGCCAGCGGGGACAACACAGATACG. Full variable domain (missing parts from reference TRBV7-9 and TRBJ2-3): DTGVSQNPRHKITKRGQNVTFRCDPISEHNRLYWYRQTLGQGPEFLTYFQNEAQLEKSRLLSDRFSAERPKGSFSTLEIQRTEQGDSAMYLCASGDNTDTQYFGPGTRLTVL.

This clone has a count of ten or more. The read halts 3 residues ahead of the CDR3 end, with the missing end drawn from the germline J gene. V usage is TRBV29-1 and J usage is TRBJ2-7; possibly TRBD2 for D (6 bases). CDR1 and CDR2 (germline): SQVTM, ANQGSEA. V gave up 4 bases and J gave up 1 base, with 11 bases separating them. CDR3 size: 13 residues. The CDR3 DNA, read in part, is TGCAGCGTTGGTGGGGGGACTTCCTACGAG. Protein sequence: CSVGGGTSYE. The whole CDR3 sequence is CSVGGGTSYEQYF.

This clone was seen ten or more times. The read terminates 3 residues before the CDR3 end, so the remaining end is supplied by the germline J gene. This chain uses TRBV5-1 with TRBJ2-3, with TRBD2 matching over 16 bases. This CDR3 comprises 17 residues. Losses at the gene ends were 0 bases for V and 8 bases for J; bases not matched to a gene: 6. The V gene's germline CDR1 is SGHRS and CDR2 YFSETQ. The CDR3 protein is CASSLEGLAGGLCTQYF. CDR3 DNA (partial): TGCGCCAGCAGCTTGGAGGGACTAGCGGGGGGGCTATGTACG. The full variable domain, in which reference TRBV5-1 and TRBJ2-3 provide the parts outside the CDR3, is KAGVTQTPRYLIKTRGQQVTLSCSPISGHRSVSWYQQTPGQGLQFLFEYFSETQRNKGNFPGRFSGRQFSNSRSEMNVSTLELGDSALYLCASSLEGLAGGLCTQYFGPGTRLTVL.

In this sample, this clone turned up many times. From the germline J gene comes the end of the CDR3, since the read stops 3 residues before it. The V gene is TRBV20-1, the J gene TRBJ2-3, with TRBD2 matching over 10 bases. Germline V gene sequence: CDR1 DFQATT, CDR2 SNEGSKA (reference sequence). This CDR3 contains 14 residues. The V and J ends lost 6 bases and 1 base, in that order; junction bases with no gene match: 4. The covered CDR3 bases are TGCAGTGCCCCCGGACTAGCGGGCACAGATACG. Residues: CSAPGLAGTDT. The whole CDR3 sequence is CSAPGLAGTDTQYF.

This clone has ten or more counts. With the read ending 3 residues before the CDR3 end, the germline J gene is used to fill in that end. The chain links TRBV5-6 to TRBJ2-7, with D possibly TRBD1 on 6 matching bases. CDR3 size: 15 residues. From germline, CDR1 is SGHDT and CDR2 YYEEEE. V lost 5 bases to trimming and J lost 0 bases, with 15 bases between them. The CDR3 loop is CASSRMGRGSYEQYF. The CDR3 bases that were read are TGTGCCAGCAGTCGAATGGGCAGGGGCTCCTACGAG.

This clone was seen many times. Sequencing ends 3 residues short of the CDR3 end; the germline J gene provides the rest. V is TRBV7-7 and J is TRBJ2-5, with TRBD2 matching 11 bases. Germline V gene sequence: CDR1 SSHAT, CDR2 FNYEAQ (reference sequence). With 5 bases clipped from V and 5 bases from J, the junction kept 10 bases outside the gene matches. CDR3 length: 16 amino acids. Incomplete CDR3 DNA: TGTGCCAGCAGCCTGGAACTAGCGGGAGCGGCGGAGACC. This codes for CASSLELAGAAET. The full CDR3 protein is CASSLELAGAAETQYF.

This clone was counted at least ten times. The CDR3 extends 3 residues past the end of the read, so its final part is completed from the germline J gene. This sequence joins TRBV19 and TRBJ1-1; D not resolved. CDR1 is LNHDA, CDR2 SQIVND, per germline (reference sequence). The V end lost 2 bases, the J end lost 4 bases, and 11 bases lay between the germline ends. The CDR3 is 14 residues long. The CDR3 DNA, read in part, is TGTGCCAGTAGTATATCTGGCCAGAGCACTGAA. Translation: CASSISGQSTE. The entire CDR3 sequence reads CASSISGQSTEAFF. Combining the CDR3 with reference TRBV19 and TRBJ1-1 gives the whole variable domain DGGITQSPKYLFRKEGQNVTLSCEQNLNHDAMYWYRQDPGQGLRLIYYSQIVNDFQKGDIAEGYSVSREKKESFPLTVTSAQKNPTAFYLCASSISGQSTEAFFGQGTRLTVV.

This clone occurred many times. The CDR3 sequence: CASSPLSGLPDGNTIYF. The sequenced CDR3 bases are TGTGCCAGTAGTCCCCTCAGTGGCCTGCCCGATGGAAACACC. J is TRBJ1-3 and V is TRBV19; D uncertain. The read is 3 residues too short to cover the CDR3 end, so that end is filled in from the germline J gene. The CDR3 contains 17 residues. Between the trimmed V and J ends, which lost 5 bases and 3 bases, there was a span of 20 bases. The germline V gene has CDR1 LNHDA and CDR2 SQIVND (reference sequence).